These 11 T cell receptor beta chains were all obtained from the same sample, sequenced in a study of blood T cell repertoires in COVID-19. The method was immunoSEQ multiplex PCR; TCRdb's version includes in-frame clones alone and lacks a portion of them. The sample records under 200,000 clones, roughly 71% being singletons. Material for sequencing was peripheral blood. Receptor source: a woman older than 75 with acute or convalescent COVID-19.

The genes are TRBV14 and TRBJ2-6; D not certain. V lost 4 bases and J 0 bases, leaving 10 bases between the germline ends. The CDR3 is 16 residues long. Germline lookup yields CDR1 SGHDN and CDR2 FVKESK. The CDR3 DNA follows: TGTGCCAGCAGCCCCCCCAGTACCTCTGGGGCCAACGTCCTGACTTTC. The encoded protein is CASSPPSTSGANVLTF.

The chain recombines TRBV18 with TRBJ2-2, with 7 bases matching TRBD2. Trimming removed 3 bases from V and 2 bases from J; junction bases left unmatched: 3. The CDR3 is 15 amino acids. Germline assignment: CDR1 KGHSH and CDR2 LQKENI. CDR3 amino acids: CASSPERGNTGELFF. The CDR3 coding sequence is TGTGCCAGCTCACCTGAGCGGGGTAACACCGGGGAGCTGTTTTTT.

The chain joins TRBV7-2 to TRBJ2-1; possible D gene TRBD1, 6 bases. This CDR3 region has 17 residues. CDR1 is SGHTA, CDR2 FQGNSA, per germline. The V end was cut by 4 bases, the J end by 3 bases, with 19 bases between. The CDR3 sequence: CASSSVMGQGRYNEQFF. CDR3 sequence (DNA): TGTGCCAGCAGCTCGGTTATGGGACAAGGGCGCTACAATGAGCAGTTCTTC.

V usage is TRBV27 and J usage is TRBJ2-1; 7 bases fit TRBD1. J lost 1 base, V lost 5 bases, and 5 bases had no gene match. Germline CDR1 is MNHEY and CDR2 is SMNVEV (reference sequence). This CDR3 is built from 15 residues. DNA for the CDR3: TGTGCCAGCAGTATAACAGGGGAGTCCTACAATGAGCAGTTCTTC. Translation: CASSITGESYNEQFF.

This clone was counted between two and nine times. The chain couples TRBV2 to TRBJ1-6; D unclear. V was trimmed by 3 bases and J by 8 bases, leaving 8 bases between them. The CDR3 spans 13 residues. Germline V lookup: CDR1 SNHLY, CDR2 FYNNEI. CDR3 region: CASSDGLYSPLHF. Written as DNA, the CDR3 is TGTGCCAGCAGTGACGGTCTTTATTCACCCCTCCACTTT.

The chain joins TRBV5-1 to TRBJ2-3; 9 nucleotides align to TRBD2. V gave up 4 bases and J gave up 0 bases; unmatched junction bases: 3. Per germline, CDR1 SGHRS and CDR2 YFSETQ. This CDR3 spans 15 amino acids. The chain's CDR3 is CASSPSGESTDTQYF. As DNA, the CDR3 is TGCGCCAGCAGCCCTAGCGGGGAAAGCACAGATACGCAGTATTTT. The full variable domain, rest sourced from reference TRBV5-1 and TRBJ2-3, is KAGVTQTPRYLIKTRGQQVTLSCSPISGHRSVSWYQQTPGQGLQFLFEYFSETQRNKGNFPGRFSGRQFSNSRSEMNVSTLELGDSALYLCASSPSGESTDTQYFGPGTRLTVL.

The CDR3 nucleotides are TGTGCCAGCAGCGGAGGACAGGGTAGTCCCTCCTACAATGAGCAGTTCTTC. Residues: CASSGGQGSPSYNEQFF. This sequence joins TRBV2 and TRBJ2-1, with 8 bases that match TRBD1. The germline gives CDR1 SNHLY, CDR2 FYNNEI. J gave up 0 bases and V 6 bases, and 10 bases lay outside the gene matches. The CDR3 contains 17 residues.

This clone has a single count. The CDR3 protein is CASSIGLAGDTQYF. CDR3 sequence (DNA): TGTGCCAGTAGTATCGGACTAGCGGGAGATACGCAGTATTTT. This chain connects TRBV19 to TRBJ2-3, with 11 positions matching TRBD2. Trimming at V came to 3 bases and at J to 5 bases, leaving 1 base not matched to a gene. The CDR3 has 14 amino acids. The germline V gene has CDR1 LNHDA and CDR2 SQIVND (reference sequence).

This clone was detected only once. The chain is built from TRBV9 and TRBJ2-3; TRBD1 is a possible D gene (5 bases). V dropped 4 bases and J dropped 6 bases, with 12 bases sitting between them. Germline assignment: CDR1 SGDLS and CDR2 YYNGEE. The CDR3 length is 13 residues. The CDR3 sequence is CASSTSQADTQYF. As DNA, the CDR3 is TGTGCCAGCAGCACCTCACAGGCGGATACGCAGTATTTT.

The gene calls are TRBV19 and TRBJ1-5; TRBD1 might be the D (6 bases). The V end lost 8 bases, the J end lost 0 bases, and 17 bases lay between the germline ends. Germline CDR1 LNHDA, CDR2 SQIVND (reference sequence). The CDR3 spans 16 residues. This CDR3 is CASRNDRRSSNQPQHF. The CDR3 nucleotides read TGTGCCAGTCGGAATGACAGGAGAAGTAGCAATCAGCCCCAGCATTTT.

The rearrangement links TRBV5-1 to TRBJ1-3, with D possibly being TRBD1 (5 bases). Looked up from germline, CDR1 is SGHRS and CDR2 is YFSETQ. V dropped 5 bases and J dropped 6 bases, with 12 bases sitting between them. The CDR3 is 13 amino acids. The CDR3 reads CASSSGWENTIYF. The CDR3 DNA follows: TGCGCCAGCAGTTCAGGGTGGGAAAACACCATATATTTT.